This T cell receptor beta chain originates from a study of blood T cell repertoires in COVID-19. Study summary: Whether acute or convalescent, the COVID-19 samples came from the United States, Italy and Spain. PBMCs, B-cell-depleted T cells, or T cells were the source of the cDNA or gDNA that made up the material.

Original data processing: Amplification of reference gene primers provided the estimated nucleated cell counts. TCRdb's copy holds only in-frame clones and misses some; the assay was immunoSEQ multiplex PCR. V, J and clone size were drawn from that table, and D and trimming were deduced from the DNA. This table holds 300,000 or so clones, around 88% found once. The V gene end was trimmed by 5 bases and the J gene end by 4 bases; junction bases not matched to a gene: 9. The germline CDR1 and CDR2 sequences are SEHNR and FQNEAQ (reference sequence). The CDR3 consists of 16 residues. The sequence was obtained from a woman between 45 and 65 years old with acute or convalescent COVID-19. Input material: peripheral blood. This chain joins TRBV7-9 and TRBJ2-1; the match to TRBD2 covers 9 bases. The CDR3 coding sequence is TGTGCCAGCAGCACCCGACTAGCGGAGAGATACAATGAGCAGTTCTTC. This gives the protein CASSTRLAERYNEQFF.